Sequencing of this T cell receptor (beta chain) was carried out in a study of T cells after yellow fever vaccination. Study results and limitations: Clonotype sharing between CD4 and CD8 compartments was small.

The CDR3 contains 14 residues. The V end lost 1 base, the J end lost 6 bases, and 11 bases lay between the germline ends. In its sample, this clonotype was seen a few times. The target antigen is unknown. TCRdb reprocessed the 5' RACE reads via MiXCR and lists one record per CDR3 protein. Of a few hundred thousand distinct CDR3 sequences in the sample, more than 9% were seen once. The chain joins TRBV12-3 or TRBV12-4 to TRBJ2-3; perhaps TRBD1 as D (6 bases). Specimen: PBMCs, collected on the day of the first yellow fever vaccination. The TCR originated in a man aged 18 to 30 who received the YFV17D yellow fever vaccine. The CDR3 spells CASSLVRGSDTQYF. The CDR3 bases are TGTGCCAGCAGTTTAGTCAGGGGATCCGATACGCAGTATTTT.